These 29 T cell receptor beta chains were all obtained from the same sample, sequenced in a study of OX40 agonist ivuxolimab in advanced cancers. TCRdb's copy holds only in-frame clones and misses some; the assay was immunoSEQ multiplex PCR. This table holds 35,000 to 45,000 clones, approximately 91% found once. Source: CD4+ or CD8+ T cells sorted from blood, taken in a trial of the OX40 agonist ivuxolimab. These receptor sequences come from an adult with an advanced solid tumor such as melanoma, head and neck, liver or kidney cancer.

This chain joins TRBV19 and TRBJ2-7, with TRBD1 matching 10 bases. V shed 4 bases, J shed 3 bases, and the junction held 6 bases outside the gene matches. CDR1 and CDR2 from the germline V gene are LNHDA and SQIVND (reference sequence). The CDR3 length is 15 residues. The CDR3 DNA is TGTGCCAGTAGTAGTTGGGACAGGGGTATCTACGAGCAGTACTTC. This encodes CASSSWDRGIYEQYF.

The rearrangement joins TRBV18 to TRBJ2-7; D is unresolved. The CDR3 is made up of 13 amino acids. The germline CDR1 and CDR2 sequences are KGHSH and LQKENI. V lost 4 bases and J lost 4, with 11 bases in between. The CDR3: CASSLLDGYEQYF. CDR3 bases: TGTGCCAGCTCACTTCTTGACGGATACGAGCAGTACTTC.

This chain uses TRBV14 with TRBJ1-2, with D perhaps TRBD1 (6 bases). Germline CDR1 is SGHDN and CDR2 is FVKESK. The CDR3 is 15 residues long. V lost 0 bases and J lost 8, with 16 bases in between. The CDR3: CASSQDLTGPGGYTF. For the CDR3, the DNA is TGTGCCAGCAGCCAAGATCTGACAGGCCCGGGCGGCTACACCTTC. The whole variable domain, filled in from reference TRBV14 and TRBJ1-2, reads EAGVTQFPSHSVIEKGQTVTLRCDPISGHDNLYWYRRVMGKEIKFLLHFVKESKQDESGMPNNRFLAERTGGTYSTLKVQPAELEDSGVYFCASSQDLTGPGGYTFGSGTRLTVV.

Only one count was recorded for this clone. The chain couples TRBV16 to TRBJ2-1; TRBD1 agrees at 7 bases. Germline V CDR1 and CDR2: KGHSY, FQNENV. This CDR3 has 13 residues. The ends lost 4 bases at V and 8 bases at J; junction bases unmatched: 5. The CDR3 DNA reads TGTGCCAGCAGCCCGCCGGGACAGTATGAGCAGTTCTTC. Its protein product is CASSPPGQYEQFF.

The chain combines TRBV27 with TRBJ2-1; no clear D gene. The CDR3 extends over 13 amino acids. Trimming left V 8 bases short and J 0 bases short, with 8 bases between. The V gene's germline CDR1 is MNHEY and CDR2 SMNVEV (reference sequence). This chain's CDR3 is CASLGSSYNEQFF. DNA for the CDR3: TGTGCCAGCCTCGGTAGCTCCTACAATGAGCAGTTCTTC.

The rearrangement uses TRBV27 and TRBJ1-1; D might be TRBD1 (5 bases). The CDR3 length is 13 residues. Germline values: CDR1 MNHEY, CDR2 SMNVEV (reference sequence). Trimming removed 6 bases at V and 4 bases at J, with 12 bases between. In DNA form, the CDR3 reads TGTGCCAGCAGGTCAGGGATTGCCACTGAAGCTTTCTTT. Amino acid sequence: CASRSGIATEAFF.

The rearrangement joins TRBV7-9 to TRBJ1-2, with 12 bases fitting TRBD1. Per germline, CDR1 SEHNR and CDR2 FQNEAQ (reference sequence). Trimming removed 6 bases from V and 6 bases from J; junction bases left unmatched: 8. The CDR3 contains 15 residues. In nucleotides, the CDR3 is TGTGCCAGCAGTTTTGGGACAGGGGGCGCGGATGGCTACACCTTC. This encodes CASSFGTGGADGYTF.

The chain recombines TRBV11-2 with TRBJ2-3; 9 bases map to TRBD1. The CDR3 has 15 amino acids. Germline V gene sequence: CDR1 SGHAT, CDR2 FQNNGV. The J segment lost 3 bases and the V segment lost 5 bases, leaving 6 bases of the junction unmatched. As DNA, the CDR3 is TGTGCCAGCAGCCAAACAGGGGGCCAAACAGATACGCAGTATTTT. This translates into CASSQTGGQTDTQYF.

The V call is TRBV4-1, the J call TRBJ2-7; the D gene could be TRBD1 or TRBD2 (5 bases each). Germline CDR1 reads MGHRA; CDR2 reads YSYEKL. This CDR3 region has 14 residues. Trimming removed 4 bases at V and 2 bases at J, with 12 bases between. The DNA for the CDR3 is TGCGCCAGCAGCCCACGGGACGGGCCCTACGAGCAGTACTTC. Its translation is CASSPRDGPYEQYF.

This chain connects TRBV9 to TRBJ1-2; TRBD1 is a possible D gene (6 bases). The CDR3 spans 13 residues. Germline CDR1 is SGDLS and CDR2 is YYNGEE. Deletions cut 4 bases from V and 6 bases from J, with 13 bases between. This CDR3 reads CASSIRGGNGYTF. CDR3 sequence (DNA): TGTGCCAGCAGCATCAGGGGAGGGAATGGCTACACCTTC.

The CDR3 DNA reads TGTGCCAGCAGTTACTCAGGAGCGGGAGAAGCTTTCTTT. It yields the protein CASSYSGAGEAFF. The chain recombines TRBV6-5 with TRBJ1-1; unclear D gene. There are 13 residues in the CDR3. The V gene's germline CDR1 is MNHEY and CDR2 SVGAGI. V dropped 0 bases and J dropped 8 bases, with 10 bases sitting between them.

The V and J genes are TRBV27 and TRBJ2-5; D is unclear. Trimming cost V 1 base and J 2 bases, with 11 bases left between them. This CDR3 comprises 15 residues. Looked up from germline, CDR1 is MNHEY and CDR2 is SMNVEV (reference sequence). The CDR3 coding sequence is TGTGCCAGCAGTTTATGGGCAGGAGTACAAGAGACCCAGTACTTC. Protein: CASSLWAGVQETQYF.

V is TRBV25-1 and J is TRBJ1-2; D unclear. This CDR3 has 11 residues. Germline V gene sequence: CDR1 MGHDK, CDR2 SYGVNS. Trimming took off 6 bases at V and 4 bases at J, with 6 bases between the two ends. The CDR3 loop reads CASSSGYGYTF. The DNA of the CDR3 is TGTGCCAGCAGCTCGGGCTATGGCTACACCTTC.

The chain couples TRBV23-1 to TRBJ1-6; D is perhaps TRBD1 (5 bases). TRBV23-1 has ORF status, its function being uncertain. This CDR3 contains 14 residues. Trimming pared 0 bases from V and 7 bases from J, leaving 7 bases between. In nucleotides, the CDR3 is TGCGCCAGCAGTCAATCCAGGGAAAATTCACCCCTCCACTTT. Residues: CASSQSRENSPLHF.

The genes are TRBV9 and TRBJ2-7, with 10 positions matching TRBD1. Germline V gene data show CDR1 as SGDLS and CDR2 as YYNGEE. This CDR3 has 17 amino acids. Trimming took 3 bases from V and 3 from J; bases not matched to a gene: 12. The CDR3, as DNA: TGTGCCAGCAGCGCAAGCCCCTCCGGGACAGGGGTCTACGAGCAGTACTTC. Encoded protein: CASSASPSGTGVYEQYF.

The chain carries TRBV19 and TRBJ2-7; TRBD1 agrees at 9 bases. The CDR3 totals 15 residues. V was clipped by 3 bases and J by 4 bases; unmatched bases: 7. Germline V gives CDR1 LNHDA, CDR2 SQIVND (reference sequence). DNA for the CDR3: TGTGCCAGTAGTATGGGACCGGGACAGGGATACGAGCAGTACTTC. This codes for CASSMGPGQGYEQYF. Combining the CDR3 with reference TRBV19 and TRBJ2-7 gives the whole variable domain DGGITQSPKYLFRKEGQNVTLSCEQNLNHDAMYWYRQDPGQGLRLIYYSQIVNDFQKGDIAEGYSVSREKKESFPLTVTSAQKNPTAFYLCASSMGPGQGYEQYFGPGTRLTVT.

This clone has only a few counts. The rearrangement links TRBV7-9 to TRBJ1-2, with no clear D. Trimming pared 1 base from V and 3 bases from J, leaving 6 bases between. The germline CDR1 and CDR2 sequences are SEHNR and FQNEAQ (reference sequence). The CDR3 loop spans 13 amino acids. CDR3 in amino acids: CASSLGADYGYTF. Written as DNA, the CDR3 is TGTGCCAGCAGCTTAGGGGCAGACTATGGCTACACCTTC.

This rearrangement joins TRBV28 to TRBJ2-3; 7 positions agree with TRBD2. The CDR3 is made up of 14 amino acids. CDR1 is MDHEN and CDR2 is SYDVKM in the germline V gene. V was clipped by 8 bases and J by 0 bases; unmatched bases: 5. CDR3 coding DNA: TGTGCCAGCGGGGGGGAGTCTAGCACAGATACGCAGTATTTT. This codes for CASGGESSTDTQYF.

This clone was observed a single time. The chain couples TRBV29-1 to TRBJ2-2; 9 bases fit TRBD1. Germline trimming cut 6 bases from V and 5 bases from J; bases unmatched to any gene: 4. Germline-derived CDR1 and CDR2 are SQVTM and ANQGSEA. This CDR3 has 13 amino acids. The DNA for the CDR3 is TGCAGCGTAAGGACAGGGGCGACCGGGGAGCTGTTTTTT. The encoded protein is CSVRTGATGELFF.

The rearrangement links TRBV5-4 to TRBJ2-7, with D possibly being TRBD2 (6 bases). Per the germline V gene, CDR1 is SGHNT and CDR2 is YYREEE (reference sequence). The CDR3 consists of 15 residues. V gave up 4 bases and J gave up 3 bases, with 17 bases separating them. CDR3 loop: CASSQRGSGFYEQYF. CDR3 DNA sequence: TGTGCCAGCAGCCAAAGGGGTAGCGGTTTCTACGAGCAGTACTTC.

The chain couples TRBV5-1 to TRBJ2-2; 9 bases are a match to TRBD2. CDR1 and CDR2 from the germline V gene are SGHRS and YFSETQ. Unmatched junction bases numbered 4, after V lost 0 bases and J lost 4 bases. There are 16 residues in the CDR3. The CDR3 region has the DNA TGCGCCAGCAGCTTGGCAGCGACTAGCGGCACCGGGGAGCTGTTTTTT. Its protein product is CASSLAATSGTGELFF.

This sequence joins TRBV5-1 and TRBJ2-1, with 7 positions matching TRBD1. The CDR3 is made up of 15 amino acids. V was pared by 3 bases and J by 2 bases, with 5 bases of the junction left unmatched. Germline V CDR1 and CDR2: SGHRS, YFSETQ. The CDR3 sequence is CASSSDRVPYNEQFF. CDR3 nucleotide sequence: TGCGCCAGCAGCTCAGACAGGGTGCCCTACAATGAGCAGTTCTTC.

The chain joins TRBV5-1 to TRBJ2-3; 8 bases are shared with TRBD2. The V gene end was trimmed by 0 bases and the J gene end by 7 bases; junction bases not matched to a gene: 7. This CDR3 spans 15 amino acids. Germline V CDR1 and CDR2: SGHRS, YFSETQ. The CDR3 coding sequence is TGCGCCAGCAGCTTGGACTCGGGAGGGCCATATACGCAGTATTTT. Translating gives CASSLDSGGPYTQYF.

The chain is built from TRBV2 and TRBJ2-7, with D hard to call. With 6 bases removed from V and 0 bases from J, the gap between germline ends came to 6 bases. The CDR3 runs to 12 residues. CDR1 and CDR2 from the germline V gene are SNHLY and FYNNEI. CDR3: CASSLSSYEQYF. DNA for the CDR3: TGTGCCAGCAGCCTAAGCTCCTACGAGCAGTACTTC.

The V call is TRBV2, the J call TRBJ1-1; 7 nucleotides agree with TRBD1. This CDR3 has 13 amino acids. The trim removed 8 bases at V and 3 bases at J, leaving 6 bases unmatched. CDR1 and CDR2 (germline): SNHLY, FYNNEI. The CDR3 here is CASSGTVHTEAFF. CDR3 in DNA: TGTGCCAGCTCCGGGACAGTGCACACTGAAGCTTTCTTT.

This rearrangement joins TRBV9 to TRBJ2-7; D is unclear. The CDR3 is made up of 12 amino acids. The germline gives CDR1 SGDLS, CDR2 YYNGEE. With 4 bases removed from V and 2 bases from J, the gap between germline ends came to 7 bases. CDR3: CASSPRPYEQYF. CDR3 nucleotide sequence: TGTGCCAGCAGCCCTAGGCCCTACGAGCAGTACTTC. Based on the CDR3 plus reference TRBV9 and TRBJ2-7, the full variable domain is DSGVTQTPKHLITATGQRVTLRCSPRSGDLSVYWYQQSLDQGLQFLIQYYNGEERAKGNILERFSAQQFPDLHSELNLSSLELGDSALYFCASSPRPYEQYFGPGTRLTVT.

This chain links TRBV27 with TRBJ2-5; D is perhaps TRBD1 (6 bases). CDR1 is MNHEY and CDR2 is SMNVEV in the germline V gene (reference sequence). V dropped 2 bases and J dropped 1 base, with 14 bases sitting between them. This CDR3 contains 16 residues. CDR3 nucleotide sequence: TGTGCCAGCAGTTTAAAATTGGACAGACTCCAAGAGACCCAGTACTTC. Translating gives CASSLKLDRLQETQYF.

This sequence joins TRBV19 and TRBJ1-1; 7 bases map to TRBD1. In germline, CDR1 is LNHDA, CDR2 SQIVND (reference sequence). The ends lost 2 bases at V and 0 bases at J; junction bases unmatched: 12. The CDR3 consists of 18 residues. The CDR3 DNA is TGTGCCAGTAGTATATTGAGAACAGGGGCCTACATGAACACTGAAGCTTTCTTT. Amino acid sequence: CASSILRTGAYMNTEAFF. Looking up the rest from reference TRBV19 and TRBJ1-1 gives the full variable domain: DGGITQSPKYLFRKEGQNVTLSCEQNLNHDAMYWYRQDPGQGLRLIYYSQIVNDFQKGDIAEGYSVSREKKESFPLTVTSAQKNPTAFYLCASSILRTGAYMNTEAFFGQGTRLTVV.

The chain's CDR3 is CASSTLQYANTEAFF. The CDR3 DNA reads as TGTGCCAGTAGTACCCTACAGTATGCGAACACTGAAGCTTTCTTT. The chain has TRBV19 and TRBJ1-1; D ambiguous. From germline, CDR1 is LNHDA and CDR2 SQIVND (reference sequence). The CDR3 is 15 amino acids. V lost 4 bases and J 1 base, leaving 13 bases between the germline ends.